This entry lists 9 T cell receptor beta chains sequenced from one sample in a study of PD-L1 blockade in urothelial cancer. As for time point: pretreatment peripheral blood. Clones were sequenced by immunoSEQ multiplex PCR, and TCRdb holds only the in-frame ones, with some missing. The sample has about 38,000 clones, approximately 80% seen once; the top ten hold approximately 16%. The starting material was PBMCs, obtained around atezolizumab (anti-PD-L1) treatment. The receptors originated from a man aged 80 or over with urothelial cancer.

The chain has TRBV10-2 and TRBJ2-1, with 9 bases identical to TRBD1. The V gene end was trimmed by 7 bases and the J gene end by 4 bases; junction bases not matched to a gene: 8. The CDR3 length is 15 residues. In germline, CDR1 is WSHSY, CDR2 SAAADI. CDR3 sequence reads: CASTRDRVSYNEQFF. CDR3 coding DNA: TGCGCCAGCACCCGGGACAGGGTTTCGTACAATGAGCAGTTCTTC.

The chain carries TRBV6-6 and TRBJ2-1, with 9 bases that match TRBD2. The CDR3 is 14 amino acids. The junction had 6 bases not matched to a gene; V was cut back by 5 bases and J by 7 bases. The germline gives CDR1 MNHNY, CDR2 SVGAGI (reference sequence). The CDR3 DNA reads TGTGCCAGCAGTACTAGCGGGCTAGGAAATGAGCAGTTCTTC. Translated, it gives CASSTSGLGNEQFF.

V is TRBV5-1 and J is TRBJ2-6; 7 bases are a match to TRBD1. Trimming took 0 bases from V and 1 from J; bases not matched to a gene: 13. The CDR3 is made up of 20 amino acids. The germline CDR1 and CDR2 sequences are SGHRS and YFSETQ. As DNA, the CDR3 is TGCGCCAGCAGCTTGGCATTGCGAGGGGGCGCCGATTCTGGGGCCAACGTCCTGACTTTC. It codes for CASSLALRGGADSGANVLTF.

The V and J genes are TRBV19 and TRBJ1-3, with D perhaps matching TRBD1 (5 bases). Germline CDR1 is LNHDA and CDR2 is SQIVND (reference sequence). The CDR3 is made up of 18 amino acids. V lost 7 bases and J lost 4, with 26 bases in between. For the CDR3, the DNA is TGTGCCAGTACCAGTTGGGCCTCGGGGGGACTCCGCGGAAACACCATATATTTT. It codes for CASTSWASGGLRGNTIYF.

The CDR3 spells CASRRRQEIYGYTF. In DNA, the CDR3 is TGTGCCAGCAGGCGAAGACAGGAGATCTATGGCTACACCTTC. The chain links TRBV28 to TRBJ1-2, with D possibly TRBD1 on 6 matching bases. The CDR3 length is 14 residues. Looked up from germline, CDR1 is MDHEN and CDR2 is SYDVKM. Trimming cost V 6 bases and J 4 bases, with 15 bases left between them.

The chain has TRBV28 and TRBJ2-2; weak D call: TRBD1 (6 bases). Germline V lookup: CDR1 MDHEN, CDR2 SYDVKM. V lost 3 bases to trimming and J lost 1 base, with 9 bases between them. The CDR3 has 15 residues. The CDR3 here is CASSFGTRNTGELFF. The CDR3, as DNA: TGTGCCAGCAGTTTCGGGACAAGGAACACCGGGGAGCTGTTTTTT. Drawing the rest from reference TRBV28 and TRBJ2-2, the complete variable domain is DVKVTQSSRYLVKRTGEKVFLECVQDMDHENMFWYRQDPGLGLRLIYFSYDVKMKEKGDIPEGYSVSREKKERFSLILESASTNQTSMYLCASSFGTRNTGELFFGEGSRLTVL.

The rearrangement uses TRBV27 and TRBJ2-7; D perhaps matches TRBD1 (6 bases). Trimming took off 2 bases at V and 3 bases at J, with 8 bases between the two ends. This CDR3 region has 13 residues. The germline V gene has CDR1 MNHEY and CDR2 SMNVEV (reference sequence). The CDR3 spells CASSLGQSYEQYF. CDR3 bases: TGTGCCAGCAGTTTAGGACAGAGCTACGAGCAGTACTTC.

The chain is built from TRBV10-1 and TRBJ2-2, with TRBD2 as a possible D gene (5 bases). Trimming cost V 4 bases and J 0 bases, with 9 bases left between them. From germline, CDR1 is WNHNN and CDR2 SYGVQD (reference sequence). The CDR3 is 15 amino acids. CDR3 in DNA: TGCGCCAGCAGTGCTGCGGGTGCGAACACCGGGGAGCTGTTTTTT. It codes for CASSAAGANTGELFF.

The chain joins TRBV15 to TRBJ2-3; 8 bases match TRBD2. The CDR3 loop spans 13 amino acids. The ends lost 3 bases at V and 12 bases at J; junction bases unmatched: 8. Germline V gene data show CDR1 as LNHNV and CDR2 as YYDKDF (reference sequence). The CDR3 loop reads CATSSLKAGAQYF. The CDR3 DNA reads TGTGCCACCAGCAGCCTCAAAGCGGGAGCTCAGTATTTT.